The entry below describes one T cell receptor beta chain. Its matching antigen is unknown. With the read ending 3 residues before the CDR3 end, the germline J gene is used to fill in that end. The CDR3 covers 15 residues. In germline, CDR1 is SEHNR, CDR2 FQNEAQ (reference sequence). Trimming cost V 5 bases and J 1 base; bases outside gene matches: 3. The data were taken from a study of T cell clonality in common variable immunodeficiency. Study-level findings and limits: CVID subjects had higher TCRbeta clonality than healthy controls, most marked in about a third. Compared with controls, CVID subjects had fewer shared TCRbeta clones.

Only in-frame clones appear in the TCRdb table, and some are missing; sequencing was by immunoSEQ multiplex PCR. The repertoire yields 40,000 to 45,000 clones, none seen only once; the top ten contain roughly 2.9%. Most patients and controls had Caucasian heritage. V and J are TRBV7-9 and TRBJ2-3, with 10 bases identical to TRBD2. The TCR comes from a person between 18 and 75 years old in good health. Sequencing used peripheral blood mononuclear cells. The CDR3 spells CASSHGLAGTDTQYF. Incomplete CDR3 DNA: TGTGCCAGCAGCCACGGACTAGCGGGCACAGATACG. The whole variable domain, filled in from reference TRBV7-9 and TRBJ2-3, reads DTGVSQNPRHKITKRGQNVTFRCDPISEHNRLYWYRQTLGQGPEFLTYFQNEAQLEKSRLLSDRFSAERPKGSFSTLEIQRTEQGDSAMYLCASSHGLAGTDTQYFGPGTRLTVL.